A selection of T cell receptor beta chains follows, all from one sample in a study of T cell responses to AZD1222 COVID-19 vaccine. Data came from immunoSEQ multiplex PCR; TCRdb stores just in-frame clones and leaves some out. The sample lists 150,000 to 200,000 clones; around 87% were seen once. Sequencing used peripheral blood, obtained on day 0 of MenACWY control vaccination. Receptors were obtained from an adult in good health. Both conserved end residues are part of each CDR3. The order of the fields is clone size, D gene, J gene, V gene, CDR3 DNA, CDR3 protein. D genes are given only for firm matches. Only part of the rows carry a size: once, few, many, or a class if the clone is expanded.

clone size: .; D gene: TRBD1; J gene: TRBJ2-3; V gene: TRBV29-1; CDR3 DNA: TGCAGCGTAGACGACAGGGGTGGCACAGATACGCAGTATTTT; CDR3 protein: CSVDDRGGTDTQYF
clone size: .; D gene: .; J gene: TRBJ2-7; V gene: TRBV28; CDR3 DNA: TGTGCCAGCAGTTTAGGGCGGGCCTACGAGCAGTACTTC; CDR3 protein: CASSLGRAYEQYF
clone size: .; D gene: .; J gene: TRBJ2-5; V gene: TRBV7-9; CDR3 DNA: TGTGCCAGCAAATTGGGCGCAAACCAAGAGACCCAGTACTTC; CDR3 protein: CASKLGANQETQYF
clone size: once; D gene: .; J gene: TRBJ1-2; V gene: TRBV28; CDR3 DNA: TGTGCCAGCAGTTTATCCTCGACCGGGACGGAGGGCTACACCTTC; CDR3 protein: CASSLSSTGTEGYTF
clone size: .; D gene: TRBD2; J gene: TRBJ2-7; V gene: TRBV29-1; CDR3 DNA: TGCAGCGTGGTCGGACTAGCGGAAGTATACGAGCAGTACTTC; CDR3 protein: CSVVGLAEVYEQYF
clone size: once; D gene: TRBD1; J gene: TRBJ2-7; V gene: TRBV14; CDR3 DNA: TGTGCCAGCAGCCGGGACAGCGGAGGAGCCTACGAGCAGTACTTC; CDR3 protein: CASSRDSGGAYEQYF
clone size: .; D gene: TRBD1; J gene: TRBJ2-1; V gene: TRBV28; CDR3 DNA: TGTGCCAGCAGTCCATATGTCACAGGGGGTGAGCAGTTCTTC; CDR3 protein: CASSPYVTGGEQFF
clone size: .; D gene: .; J gene: TRBJ1-2; V gene: TRBV6-2/TRBV6-3; CDR3 DNA: TGTGCCAGCAGTTACGGGGGGACAATCTATGGCTACACCTTC; CDR3 protein: CASSYGGTIYGYTF
clone size: .; D gene: .; J gene: TRBJ1-3; V gene: TRBV28; CDR3 DNA: TGTGCCAGCAGTTTGGTCTTTGGACAGAGAGGAAACACCATATATTTT; CDR3 protein: CASSLVFGQRGNTIYF
clone size: once; D gene: .; J gene: TRBJ2-2; V gene: TRBV11-2; CDR3 DNA: TGTGCCAGCAGCTTAGACTCCACCAGGGCGAACACCGGGGAGCTGTTTTTT; CDR3 protein: CASSLDSTRANTGELFF
clone size: .; D gene: .; J gene: TRBJ1-1; V gene: TRBV28; CDR3 DNA: TGTGCCAGCAGTTTTCGATGGGAAGCTTTCTTT; CDR3 protein: CASSFRWEAFF
clone size: .; D gene: TRBD1; J gene: TRBJ2-6; V gene: TRBV2; CDR3 DNA: TGTGCCAGCATCCGACAGGGCTCTGGGGCCAACGTCCTGACTTTC; CDR3 protein: CASIRQGSGANVLTF
clone size: .; D gene: .; J gene: TRBJ1-2; V gene: TRBV5-5; CDR3 DNA: TGTGCCAGCAGTTTGACAGAAAACTATGGCTACACCTTC; CDR3 protein: CASSLTENYGYTF
clone size: .; D gene: .; J gene: TRBJ1-2; V gene: TRBV7-2; CDR3 DNA: TGTGCCAGCAGCCCCGACAGGCAGGGAGGCTACACCTTC; CDR3 protein: CASSPDRQGGYTF
clone size: .; D gene: .; J gene: TRBJ2-1; V gene: TRBV7-2; CDR3 DNA: TGTGCCAGCAGCTTAGATCAAGCATGGGAGCAGTTCTTC; CDR3 protein: CASSLDQAWEQFF
clone size: .; D gene: .; J gene: TRBJ1-5; V gene: TRBV19; CDR3 DNA: TGTGCCAGTAGTATACTACAGGGTGGTGGCAATCAGCCCCAGCATTTT; CDR3 protein: CASSILQGGGNQPQHF
clone size: .; D gene: .; J gene: TRBJ1-2; V gene: TRBV9; CDR3 DNA: TGTGCCAGCAGCGCAAGCCAGGGGTTCTATGGCTACACCTTC; CDR3 protein: CASSASQGFYGYTF
clone size: .; D gene: TRBD1; J gene: TRBJ1-6; V gene: TRBV15; CDR3 DNA: TGTGCCACACAACTTGACAGGGGATATAATTCACCCCTCCACTTT; CDR3 protein: CATQLDRGYNSPLHF
clone size: .; D gene: .; J gene: TRBJ2-3; V gene: TRBV3-1/TRBV3-2; CDR3 DNA: TGTGCCAGCAGCCAAGAGCAGGGCACAGATACGCAGTATTTT; CDR3 protein: CASSQEQGTDTQYF
clone size: .; D gene: .; J gene: TRBJ1-2; V gene: TRBV30; CDR3 DNA: TGTGCCTGGAGACCCTCGGGGGGCTACACCTTC; CDR3 protein: CAWRPSGGYTF
clone size: .; D gene: TRBD1; J gene: TRBJ1-5; V gene: TRBV15; CDR3 DNA: TGTGCCACCAGCAGGGACAGGGCTAGCAATCAGCCCCAGCATTTT; CDR3 protein: CATSRDRASNQPQHF
clone size: once; D gene: .; J gene: TRBJ1-1; V gene: TRBV30; CDR3 DNA: TGTGCCTGGAGTAAGGTAACTGAAGCTTTCTTT; CDR3 protein: CAWSKVTEAFF
clone size: .; D gene: TRBD2; J gene: TRBJ2-3; V gene: TRBV19; CDR3 DNA: TGTGCCACTGGGACTAGCGGGGGACTAACAGATACGCAGTATTTT; CDR3 protein: CATGTSGGLTDTQYF
clone size: few; D gene: TRBD1; J gene: TRBJ1-1; V gene: TRBV6-5; CDR3 DNA: TGTGCCACACAGGGGCACACTGAAGCTTTCTTT; CDR3 protein: CATQGHTEAFF
clone size: .; D gene: .; J gene: TRBJ2-7; V gene: TRBV7-3; CDR3 DNA: TGTGCCAGCAGCTTACCCTCCGGAGTTACCGAGCAGTACTTC; CDR3 protein: CASSLPSGVTEQYF
clone size: .; D gene: .; J gene: TRBJ1-6; V gene: TRBV3-1/TRBV3-2; CDR3 DNA: TGTGCCAGCAGTCAAAACCGCCAGGGTAATTCACCCCTCCACTTT; CDR3 protein: CASSQNRQGNSPLHF
clone size: .; D gene: .; J gene: TRBJ1-5; V gene: TRBV5-1; CDR3 DNA: TGCGCCAGCAGCTTCGGGACGCAGGATAGCAATCAGCCCCAGCATTTT; CDR3 protein: CASSFGTQDSNQPQHF
clone size: .; D gene: .; J gene: TRBJ2-7; V gene: TRBV30; CDR3 DNA: TGTGCCTGGAGTGTAAAGAGCTCCTACGAGCAGTACTTC; CDR3 protein: CAWSVKSSYEQYF
clone size: .; D gene: TRBD2; J gene: TRBJ2-2; V gene: TRBV18; CDR3 DNA: TGTGCCAGCTCACCACTAGCGGGAGGGCCGCCCGGGGAGCTGTTTTTT; CDR3 protein: CASSPLAGGPPGELFF
clone size: few; D gene: .; J gene: TRBJ2-1; V gene: TRBV5-8; CDR3 DNA: TGTGCCAGCAGCTTCAGCTTTTGGAATGAGCAGTTCTTC; CDR3 protein: CASSFSFWNEQFF
clone size: once; D gene: TRBD1; J gene: TRBJ2-3; V gene: TRBV9; CDR3 DNA: TGTGCCAGCAACGAAGGACAGGACAACACAGATACGCAGTATTTT; CDR3 protein: CASNEGQDNTDTQYF
clone size: .; D gene: .; J gene: TRBJ1-2; V gene: TRBV21-1; CDR3 DNA: TGTGCCAGCAGCTCGAAAGGCTACACCTTC; CDR3 protein: CASSSKGYTF
clone size: .; D gene: TRBD1; J gene: TRBJ2-7; V gene: TRBV7-8; CDR3 DNA: TGTGCCAGCAGCACGCAGGGGGCATTCGACGAGCAGTACTTC; CDR3 protein: CASSTQGAFDEQYF
clone size: .; D gene: .; J gene: TRBJ2-6; V gene: TRBV29-1; CDR3 DNA: TGCGCGGTCCACTCTGGGGCCAACGTCCTGACTTTC; CDR3 protein: CAVHSGANVLTF
clone size: .; D gene: .; J gene: TRBJ1-3; V gene: TRBV14; CDR3 DNA: TGTGCCAGCAGCCAAGCCCTCCTAGGAAACACCATATATTTT; CDR3 protein: CASSQALLGNTIYF
clone size: .; D gene: TRBD1; J gene: TRBJ1-1; V gene: TRBV28; CDR3 DNA: TGTGCCAGCAAGTGGGGCGGGACAGGGAACACTGAAGCTTTCTTT; CDR3 protein: CASKWGGTGNTEAFF
clone size: .; D gene: .; J gene: TRBJ1-5; V gene: TRBV7-6; CDR3 DNA: TGTGCCAGCAGCCCTTTAGATCAGCCCCAGCATTTT; CDR3 protein: CASSPLDQPQHF
clone size: .; D gene: TRBD2; J gene: TRBJ2-7; V gene: TRBV2; CDR3 DNA: TGTGCCAGCAGTGATTCCGGGAGGGGCTACGAGCAGTACTTC; CDR3 protein: CASSDSGRGYEQYF
clone size: .; D gene: .; J gene: TRBJ1-4; V gene: TRBV3-1/TRBV3-2; CDR3 DNA: TGTGCCAGCAGCGCCGCCGGGGCCAGAAGTAATGAAAAACTGTTTTTT; CDR3 protein: CASSAAGARSNEKLFF
clone size: .; D gene: .; J gene: TRBJ2-1; V gene: TRBV20-1; CDR3 DNA: TGCAGTGCTAGAATTGGAAATGAGCAGTTCTTC; CDR3 protein: CSARIGNEQFF
clone size: .; D gene: .; J gene: TRBJ2-7; V gene: TRBV28; CDR3 DNA: TGTGCCAGCAGTCTAAACCAGTGGTGGGGATGGTACTTC; CDR3 protein: CASSLNQWWGWYF
clone size: .; D gene: TRBD2; J gene: TRBJ2-7; V gene: TRBV6-5; CDR3 DNA: TGTGCCAGCAGTTACGAAGCGGGACGGGGCGAGCAGTACTTC; CDR3 protein: CASSYEAGRGEQYF
clone size: .; D gene: .; J gene: TRBJ1-2; V gene: TRBV28; CDR3 DNA: TGTGCCAGCCGGGTGGGTGTTCAGGGCTACACCTTC; CDR3 protein: CASRVGVQGYTF
clone size: .; D gene: TRBD1; J gene: TRBJ1-6; V gene: TRBV9; CDR3 DNA: TGTGCCAGCAGCGGCCCGGGACAGGATAATTCACCCCTCCACTTT; CDR3 protein: CASSGPGQDNSPLHF
clone size: .; D gene: .; J gene: TRBJ2-7; V gene: TRBV5-5; CDR3 DNA: TGTGCCAGCAGCTTGGAAACCTACGAGCAGTACTTC; CDR3 protein: CASSLETYEQYF
clone size: .; D gene: .; J gene: TRBJ2-1; V gene: TRBV2; CDR3 DNA: TGTGCCAGCAGTGAAGATGTCCCCGGAGGGGATGAGCAGTTCTTC; CDR3 protein: CASSEDVPGGDEQFF